Listed below are T cell receptor beta chains from one sample, sequenced in a study of response to subunit inactivated influenza vaccine. TCRdb re-called the RT-PCR reads with MiXCR, one entry per CDR3 protein. The data hold around 570,000 distinct CDR3 sequences, with about 11% observed a single time. These data were also filed under a second study, of T cells expressing NK-cell markers.

Specimen: PBMCs from blood, collected on the day of vaccination. The receptors stem from a man aged 45-60 years who received an inactivated influenza vaccine. Both conserved end residues are part of each CDR3. The order of the fields is CDR3 DNA, CDR3 protein, J gene, clone size, D gene, V gene. The D gene is left open where the match is weak. Only part of the rows carry a size: once, few, many, or a class if the clone is expanded.

DNA: TGCGCCAGCAGCCAAAGCAGGAAAGGCACAGATACGCAGTATTTT; CDR3: CASSQSRKGTDTQYF; J: TRBJ2-3; size: few; D: .; V: TRBV4-3
DNA: TGTGCCAGCAGCCCGAGCGCCAGCGGGGGGCGGACCGGGGAGCTGTTTTTT; CDR3: CASSPSASGGRTGELFF; J: TRBJ2-2; size: .; D: TRBD2; V: TRBV9
DNA: TGTGCCAGTCCCGGGGTCGAGCGGACTGAAGCTTTCTTT; CDR3: CASPGVERTEAFF; J: TRBJ1-1; size: .; D: .; V: TRBV6-2/TRBV6-3
DNA: TGTGCCAGCAGCCAAGGGGGACTAGCGGTCTCCTACGAGCAGTACTTC; CDR3: CASSQGGLAVSYEQYF; J: TRBJ2-7; size: few; D: TRBD2; V: TRBV3-1
DNA: TGTGCCAGCAGCTTGGCTCAGGGAGGTTTGGCAGATACGCAGTATTTT; CDR3: CASSLAQGGLADTQYF; J: TRBJ2-3; size: many; D: .; V: TRBV5-6
DNA: TGCGCCAGCAGCTTGGTAGGGACGGCCCAAGAGACCCAGTACTTC; CDR3: CASSLVGTAQETQYF; J: TRBJ2-5; size: .; D: .; V: TRBV5-1
DNA: TGTGCCAGCAGTTACACCCACTCGAACCGGGAGCTGTTTTTT; CDR3: CASSYTHSNRELFF; J: TRBJ2-2; size: few; D: .; V: TRBV6-5
DNA: TGTGCCAGCAGCTTGGCCTCACTGGTTTGGGACAGAGGGAACACTGAAGCTTTCTTT; CDR3: CASSLASLVWDRGNTEAFF; J: TRBJ1-1; size: .; D: TRBD1; V: TRBV5-6
DNA: TGCGCCAGCAGCCCGACAGATTGGGATGAGCAGTACTTC; CDR3: CASSPTDWDEQYF; J: TRBJ2-7; size: .; D: .; V: TRBV5-1
DNA: TGTGCCAGCAGCCCCGGGACAGGCGAAAACTATGGCTACACCTTC; CDR3: CASSPGTGENYGYTF; J: TRBJ1-2; size: many; D: TRBD1; V: TRBV7-8
DNA: TGCGCCAGCAGCTTGGGTAGCGGGAGTACTTTTTCCTACGAGCAGTACTTC; CDR3: CASSLGSGSTFSYEQYF; J: TRBJ2-7; size: many; D: TRBD2; V: TRBV5-1
DNA: TGCAGTGCTAGAGAAGGAGGCGCTGAAGCTTTCTTT; CDR3: CSAREGGAEAFF; J: TRBJ1-1; size: few; D: .; V: TRBV20-1
DNA: TGCAGTGCCGTCGCCGGGACTAGCACCGAGACCCAGTACTTC; CDR3: CSAVAGTSTETQYF; J: TRBJ2-5; size: few; D: TRBD2; V: TRBV20-1
DNA: TGCAGTGCTCAACCCCCCGCAGGGGACCAAGAGACCCAGTACTTC; CDR3: CSAQPPAGDQETQYF; J: TRBJ2-5; size: few; D: .; V: TRBV20-1
DNA: TGTGCCAGCAGCCAGGACAGGGGGCAGGGTGAGCAGTTCTTC; CDR3: CASSQDRGQGEQFF; J: TRBJ2-1; size: few; D: TRBD1; V: TRBV11-3
DNA: TGTGCCAGCAGCCCCGTTGGACTAGCGGGGGGGCCCAGCTACGAGACCCAGTACTTC; CDR3: CASSPVGLAGGPSYETQYF; J: TRBJ2-5; size: .; D: TRBD2; V: TRBV11-2
DNA: TGTGCCATCAGTGGGGGGCGCGTGCACAATGAGCAGTTCTTC; CDR3: CAISGGRVHNEQFF; J: TRBJ2-1; size: few; D: .; V: TRBV10-3
DNA: TGCAGTGCTAGACGGGGGGGACTAGCAAGCTCCTACAATGAGCAGTTCTTC; CDR3: CSARRGGLASSYNEQFF; J: TRBJ2-1; size: few; D: TRBD2; V: TRBV20-1
DNA: TGCGCCAGCAGCACAAGCGGGGGCCTGGTTTACAATGAGCAGTTCTTC; CDR3: CASSTSGGLVYNEQFF; J: TRBJ2-1; size: .; D: TRBD2; V: TRBV5-1
DNA: TGCGCCAGCAGCCCTTGGAAGGAGGTTGATTCACCCCTCCACTTT; CDR3: CASSPWKEVDSPLHF; J: TRBJ1-6; size: many; D: .; V: TRBV4-1
DNA: TGCGCCAGCAGCCAAGCTCAGCAGGGGTTGCACGAGCAGTACTTC; CDR3: CASSQAQQGLHEQYF; J: TRBJ2-7; size: few; D: .; V: TRBV4-1
DNA: TGTGCCAGCAGTTTATCACAGACCTACGAGCAGTACTTC; CDR3: CASSLSQTYEQYF; J: TRBJ2-7; size: .; D: .; V: TRBV12-3/TRBV12-4
DNA: TGTGCCAGCAGTTTCCGACAGATCTCTGGAAACACCATATATTTT; CDR3: CASSFRQISGNTIYF; J: TRBJ1-3; size: .; D: .; V: TRBV28
DNA: TGTGCCAGCAGCGTAGAACCAAGCCCATCGGCCAACGTCCTGACTTTC; CDR3: CASSVEPSPSANVLTF; J: TRBJ2-6; size: .; D: .; V: TRBV9
DNA: TGTGCCAGCAGCTTTGTGAGCTCTCGGAATGAGCAGTTCTTC; CDR3: CASSFVSSRNEQFF; J: TRBJ2-1; size: few; D: .; V: TRBV5-5
DNA: TGTGCCAGCAGATCGACAGAGGCCGATAGCAATCAGCCCCAGCATTTT; CDR3: CASRSTEADSNQPQHF; J: TRBJ1-5; size: .; D: .; V: TRBV6-1
DNA: TGCAGCGTCACACCCCCCACGGGTGTCTACGAGCAGTACTTC; CDR3: CSVTPPTGVYEQYF; J: TRBJ2-7; size: .; D: .; V: TRBV29-1
DNA: TGTGCCAGCAGCCGGGGACTAGCGGATAACTACGAGCAGTACTTC; CDR3: CASSRGLADNYEQYF; J: TRBJ2-7; size: few; D: TRBD2; V: TRBV4-2
DNA: TGTGCCAGCAGCCCGGGACAGCCGCACACAGATACGCAGTATTTT; CDR3: CASSPGQPHTDTQYF; J: TRBJ2-3; size: .; D: TRBD1; V: TRBV4-2
DNA: TGTGCCAGCTCACCATCACCGGCGGCTTCGCAGCCCCAGCATTTT; CDR3: CASSPSPAASQPQHF; J: TRBJ1-5; size: many; D: .; V: TRBV18
DNA: TGTGCCAGCAGTTACTCCCTAAGAGTAAAAAGCTACGAGCAGTACTTC; CDR3: CASSYSLRVKSYEQYF; J: TRBJ2-7; size: .; D: .; V: TRBV6-2/TRBV6-3
DNA: TGCAGTGCTAGAGATCAGGACAGGGGCTACGAGCAGTACTTC; CDR3: CSARDQDRGYEQYF; J: TRBJ2-7; size: many; D: TRBD1; V: TRBV20-1
DNA: TGTGCCAGCAGCCCCGGGACCCCTATCCCCATCTATGGCTACACCTTC; CDR3: CASSPGTPIPIYGYTF; J: TRBJ1-2; size: .; D: .; V: TRBV7-2
DNA: TGTGCCAGCAGCTTAGTGGCTAGCGTCAATGAGCAGTTCTTC; CDR3: CASSLVASVNEQFF; J: TRBJ2-1; size: .; D: .; V: TRBV7-2
DNA: TGTGCCAGCAGCTTAGGTTACACCACCAACACCGGGGAGCTGTTTTTT; CDR3: CASSLGYTTNTGELFF; J: TRBJ2-2; size: .; D: .; V: TRBV7-9
DNA: TGTGCCAGCAGTTACAGTACAGTGATCTCCTACGAGCAGTACTTC; CDR3: CASSYSTVISYEQYF; J: TRBJ2-7; size: few; D: .; V: TRBV6-5
DNA: TGCAGTGCATTAGCGGGGGGGACTCCCCGCAATGAGCAGTTCTTC; CDR3: CSALAGGTPRNEQFF; J: TRBJ2-1; size: few; D: TRBD2; V: TRBV20-1
DNA: TGCGCCAGCAGCTCTTTCGACAATGAGCAGTTCTTC; CDR3: CASSSFDNEQFF; J: TRBJ2-1; size: few; D: .; V: TRBV5-1
DNA: TGTGCCAGCAACAGGGGGCAATACAATGAGCAGTTCTTC; CDR3: CASNRGQYNEQFF; J: TRBJ2-1; size: .; D: TRBD1; V: TRBV7-9
DNA: TGCAGCGTTGTTGGCGATTCGAACACCGGGGAGCTGTTTTTT; CDR3: CSVVGDSNTGELFF; J: TRBJ2-2; size: many; D: .; V: TRBV29-1
DNA: TGTGCCAGTAGTCCGGGACAGGGTTGGGGTGAGCAGTTCTTC; CDR3: CASSPGQGWGEQFF; J: TRBJ2-1; size: many; D: TRBD1; V: TRBV19
DNA: TGCGCCAGCAGCCCTCGACAAGACGGCTACGAGCAGTACTTC; CDR3: CASSPRQDGYEQYF; J: TRBJ2-7; size: .; D: .; V: TRBV4-3
DNA: TGCAGTGCTAGAGATCAATTCGGTGGACCAGGCACTGAAGCTTTCTTT; CDR3: CSARDQFGGPGTEAFF; J: TRBJ1-1; size: few; D: .; V: TRBV20-1
DNA: TGTGCCAGCAGCTTAGTAGGCAAGCGGGGGTGGGACAATGAGCAGTTCTTC; CDR3: CASSLVGKRGWDNEQFF; J: TRBJ2-1; size: few; D: TRBD2; V: TRBV7-8